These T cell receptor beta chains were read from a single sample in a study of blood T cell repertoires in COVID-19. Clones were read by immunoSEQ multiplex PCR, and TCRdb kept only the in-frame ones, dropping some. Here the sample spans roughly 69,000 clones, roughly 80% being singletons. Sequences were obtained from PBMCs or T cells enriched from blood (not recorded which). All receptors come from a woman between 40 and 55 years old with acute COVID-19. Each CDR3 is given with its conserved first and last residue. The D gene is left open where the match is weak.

CDR3aa: CASSYLGGTNEKLFF; v_gene: TRBV6-5; j_gene: TRBJ1-4; d_gene: NA
CDR3aa: CSVETSGIGNEQFF; v_gene: TRBV29-1; j_gene: TRBJ2-1; d_gene: TRBD2
CDR3aa: CAISEFGETPLHF; v_gene: TRBV10-3; j_gene: TRBJ1-6; d_gene: NA
CDR3aa: CASSLVLDSTEAFF; v_gene: TRBV5-5; j_gene: TRBJ1-1; d_gene: NA
CDR3aa: CASRAGGEGEAFF; v_gene: TRBV25-1; j_gene: TRBJ1-1; d_gene: NA
CDR3aa: CASSQAVAGVPSSYNEQFF; v_gene: TRBV3-1/TRBV3-2; j_gene: TRBJ2-1; d_gene: TRBD2
CDR3aa: CASSPPPGWHEQYF; v_gene: TRBV6-5; j_gene: TRBJ2-7; d_gene: NA
CDR3aa: CASSTLAVASYEQYF; v_gene: TRBV27; j_gene: TRBJ2-7; d_gene: NA
CDR3aa: CSASRWDSSIQNGYTF; v_gene: TRBV20-1; j_gene: TRBJ1-2; d_gene: TRBD1
CDR3aa: CASSLRGTANEKLFF; v_gene: TRBV28; j_gene: TRBJ1-4; d_gene: NA
CDR3aa: CASTLSPGGQLGAFF; v_gene: TRBV28; j_gene: TRBJ1-1; d_gene: NA
CDR3aa: CASSDQAGRWTEAFF; v_gene: TRBV6-1; j_gene: TRBJ1-1; d_gene: NA
CDR3aa: CASSESPGHHDNEKLFF; v_gene: TRBV10-1; j_gene: TRBJ1-4; d_gene: NA
CDR3aa: CASSEAAGGPDTQYF; v_gene: TRBV2; j_gene: TRBJ2-3; d_gene: TRBD2
CDR3aa: CASSQSRGTLFF; v_gene: TRBV27; j_gene: TRBJ1-4; d_gene: NA
CDR3aa: CASKTQGLFGYTF; v_gene: TRBV6-5; j_gene: TRBJ1-2; d_gene: TRBD1
CDR3aa: CASSIGQGKNEKLFF; v_gene: TRBV5-1; j_gene: TRBJ1-4; d_gene: TRBD1
CDR3aa: CASSLARQAVAEAFF; v_gene: TRBV7-8; j_gene: TRBJ1-1; d_gene: NA
CDR3aa: CASTTVDTQYF; v_gene: TRBV2; j_gene: TRBJ2-3; d_gene: NA
CDR3aa: CASSPGSSNQPQHF; v_gene: TRBV5-1; j_gene: TRBJ1-5; d_gene: NA
CDR3aa: CASRYGRPGWNEQFF; v_gene: TRBV5-1; j_gene: TRBJ2-1; d_gene: TRBD2
CDR3aa: CAISEIGDINTGELFF; v_gene: TRBV10-3; j_gene: TRBJ2-2; d_gene: NA
CDR3aa: CASSLWTSGSSSYEQYF; v_gene: TRBV28; j_gene: TRBJ2-7; d_gene: TRBD2
CDR3aa: CASRTGVMTNYGYTF; v_gene: TRBV5-8; j_gene: TRBJ1-2; d_gene: TRBD1
CDR3aa: CASRNSLSGANVLTF; v_gene: TRBV6-5; j_gene: TRBJ2-6; d_gene: NA
CDR3aa: CASSLGPWGEETQYF; v_gene: TRBV19; j_gene: TRBJ2-5; d_gene: NA
CDR3aa: CASSLKGGSYNEQFF; v_gene: TRBV5-1; j_gene: TRBJ2-1; d_gene: NA
CDR3aa: CASSLRGPDGYTF; v_gene: TRBV5-1; j_gene: TRBJ1-2; d_gene: TRBD1
CDR3aa: CASRVFTGTGGRMNTEAFF; v_gene: TRBV19; j_gene: TRBJ1-1; d_gene: TRBD1
CDR3aa: CASSLLQGPYEQYF; v_gene: TRBV28; j_gene: TRBJ2-7; d_gene: TRBD1
CDR3aa: CASRTGTGSPLHF; v_gene: TRBV3-1/TRBV3-2; j_gene: TRBJ1-6; d_gene: TRBD1
CDR3aa: CAWSPGTGVEKLFF; v_gene: TRBV30; j_gene: TRBJ1-4; d_gene: TRBD1
CDR3aa: CASSLLAGGPGTQYF; v_gene: TRBV7-2; j_gene: TRBJ2-5; d_gene: TRBD2
CDR3aa: CASSQELAGASYEQYF; v_gene: TRBV3-1/TRBV3-2; j_gene: TRBJ2-7; d_gene: TRBD2
CDR3aa: CASSQGTGGYTF; v_gene: TRBV6-5; j_gene: TRBJ1-2; d_gene: NA
CDR3aa: CASSLERGNRGYTF; v_gene: TRBV5-1; j_gene: TRBJ1-2; d_gene: NA
CDR3aa: CASRRGAAGMNTGELFF; v_gene: TRBV6-4; j_gene: TRBJ2-2; d_gene: NA
CDR3aa: CATNPTGSENSPLHF; v_gene: TRBV15; j_gene: TRBJ1-6; d_gene: TRBD1
CDR3aa: CATGWGGSLGANEQFF; v_gene: TRBV19; j_gene: TRBJ2-1; d_gene: TRBD2
CDR3aa: CASRKRTGVGPGDYEQFF; v_gene: TRBV5-1; j_gene: TRBJ2-1; d_gene: TRBD1
CDR3aa: CASSLLGANTEAFF; v_gene: TRBV27; j_gene: TRBJ1-1; d_gene: NA
CDR3aa: CASSLIANTGELFF; v_gene: TRBV7-2; j_gene: TRBJ2-2; d_gene: NA
CDR3aa: CASSLRGAETQYF; v_gene: TRBV28; j_gene: TRBJ2-5; d_gene: NA
CDR3aa: CSVGTGAGNTIYF; v_gene: TRBV29-1; j_gene: TRBJ1-3; d_gene: TRBD1
CDR3aa: CASSQDRARGTEAFF; v_gene: TRBV14; j_gene: TRBJ1-1; d_gene: NA